This T cell receptor beta chain was obtained from a study of T cells in Graves' hyperthyroidism and ophthalmopathy. Amplified regions were TCR beta CDR3 sequences from RNA transcripts. The TCR CDR3 first-round RT-PCR relied on the HTBI primer set. TCRdb analysed the multiplex PCR reads with MiXCR anew, one entry per CDR3 protein. Among a few hundred thousand distinct CDR3 sequences, 35% to 55% were seen once, and the ten largest hold about 8.3%. The junction had 7 bases not matched to a gene; V was cut back by 5 bases and J by 1 base. The CDR3 is 15 residues long. Germline V gene sequence: CDR1 MNHNS, CDR2 SASEGT. Hyperthyroidism of Graves' type that showed no ophthalmopathy progression within 18 months was stable. Participants, patients aged 18 to 65, had newly diagnosed hyperthyroidism with a duration under 2 months. Diagnoses rested on clinical symptoms, serum thyroxine and TRAb, thyroid ultrasound and orbital computed tomography.

This clonotype was seen repeatedly, ten times or more. The chain has TRBV6-1 and TRBJ1-1, with 7 bases that match TRBD1. The receptor comes from a woman aged 18-29 years with Graves' hyperthyroidism. Material for sequencing was peripheral blood or thyroid tissue (not recorded which). CDR3: CASSIRQGRNTEAFF. CDR3 coding DNA: TGTGCCAGCAGTATAAGACAGGGACGGAACACTGAAGCTTTCTTT.